What follows describes a single TCR beta chain. Antigen: not known. This sample was included in a study of shared clonotypes between healthy human individuals. Findings and caveats of the study: Around 5% of naive CD4 clonotypes were common to a few donors. Depth of sequencing was expected to influence donor clonotype sharing.

Naive CD8 cells, CD45RO-negative and positively selected for CCR7, excluded terminally differentiated effector memory CD45RA+ cells. CDR1 and CDR2 (germline): PRHDT, FYEKMQ (reference sequence). V dropped 5 bases and J dropped 1; count of bases not matched to a gene: 4. The CDR3 totals 14 residues. Researchers ran the assay at a deep level. Only in-frame clones appear in the TCRdb table, and some are missing; sequencing was by immunoSEQ multiplex PCR. The data contain about 2 million clones, about 95% of them singletons. This chain links TRBV13 with TRBJ2-7, with 8 bases identical to TRBD1. The TCR originated in a man in his late teens or twenties in good health. The source material was naive CD8+ T cells sorted from blood. The CDR3 DNA follows: TGTGCCAGCAGCCCGACAGGGGAATCCTACGAGCAGTACTTC. Amino acids: CASSPTGESYEQYF. The full variable domain, its missing parts supplied by reference TRBV13 and TRBJ2-7, is AAGVIQSPRHLIKEKRETATLKCYPIPRHDTVYWYQQGPGQDPQFLISFYEKMQSDKGSIPDRFSAQQFSDYHSELNMSSLELGDSALYFCASSPTGESYEQYFGPGTRLTVT.